This TCR beta chain was obtained from a study of blood T cell repertoires in COVID-19. Across the whole study: Donors in the United States, Italy and Spain gave samples during acute or convalescent COVID-19. PBMCs, B-cell-depleted T cells, or T cells provided the cDNA or gDNA that made up the material.

The length of the CDR3 is 17 residues. Germline values: CDR1 SEHNR, CDR2 FQNEAQ (reference sequence). V lost 3 bases, J lost 1 base, and 10 bases stayed unmatched. Per the original methods: Amplified reference gene primers provided the basis for estimating nucleated cell counts. The repertoire was sequenced with immunoSEQ multiplex PCR; TCRdb's copy has only in-frame clones and lacks some. Clonal size and the V and J genes are those of that table, whereas D and trimming came from the DNA. In the table there are about 130,000 clones, less than 90% of which are singletons. The sequencing sample was made of peripheral blood. V is TRBV7-9 and J is TRBJ1-2, with 8 positions matching TRBD1. The receptor was isolated from a man at least 80 years old with active or convalescent COVID-19. The CDR3 region has the DNA TGTGCCAGCAGCTTCTTCGGCAGGGGGCGAAGTAACTATGGCTACACCTTC. It yields the protein CASSFFGRGRSNYGYTF.